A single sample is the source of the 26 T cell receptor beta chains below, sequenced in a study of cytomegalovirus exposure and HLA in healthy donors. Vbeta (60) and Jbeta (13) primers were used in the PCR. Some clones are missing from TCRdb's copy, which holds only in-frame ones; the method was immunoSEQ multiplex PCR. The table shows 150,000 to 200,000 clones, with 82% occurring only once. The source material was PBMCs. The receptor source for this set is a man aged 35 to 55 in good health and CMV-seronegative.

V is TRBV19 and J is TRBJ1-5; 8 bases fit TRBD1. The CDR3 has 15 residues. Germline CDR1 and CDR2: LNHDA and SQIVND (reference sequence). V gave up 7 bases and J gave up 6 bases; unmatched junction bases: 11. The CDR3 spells CASTTGQGLGQPQHF. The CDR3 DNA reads TGTGCCAGTACCACCGGACAGGGCCTCGGTCAGCCCCAGCATTTT.

This CDR3 reads CASSPRQGTGELFF. In nucleotides, the CDR3 is TGTGCCAGCTCACCACGACAGGGTACCGGGGAGCTGTTTTTT. This rearrangement joins TRBV18 to TRBJ2-2; 7 bases match TRBD1. V lost 1 base to trimming and J lost 5 bases; unmatched junction nucleotides: 1. CDR3 size: 14 residues. Germline CDR1 is KGHSH and CDR2 is LQKENI.

The CDR3 coding sequence is TGCGCCAGCAGCCCCGTCGGGAGTGATACCGAGCAGTACTTC. Encoded protein: CASSPVGSDTEQYF. The chain has TRBV4-3 and TRBJ2-7, with D possibly matching TRBD2 (6 bases). CDR1 and CDR2 (germline): LGHNA, YSLEER. CDR3 length: 14 amino acids. Trimming took 4 bases from V and 6 from J, leaving 16 bases between them.

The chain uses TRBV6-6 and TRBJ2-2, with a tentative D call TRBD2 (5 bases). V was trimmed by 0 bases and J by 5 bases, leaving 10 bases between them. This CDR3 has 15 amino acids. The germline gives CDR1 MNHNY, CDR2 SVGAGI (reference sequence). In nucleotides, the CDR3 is TGTGCCAGCAGTTACTCTGTTAGAGGGACCGGGGAGCTGTTTTTT. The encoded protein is CASSYSVRGTGELFF.

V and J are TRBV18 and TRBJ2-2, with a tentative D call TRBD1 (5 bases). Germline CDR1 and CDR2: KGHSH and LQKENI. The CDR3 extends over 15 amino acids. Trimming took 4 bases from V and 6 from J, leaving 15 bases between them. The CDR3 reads CASSLQGFSAGELFF. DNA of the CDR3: TGTGCCAGCTCACTCCAGGGTTTTTCGGCCGGGGAGCTGTTTTTT.

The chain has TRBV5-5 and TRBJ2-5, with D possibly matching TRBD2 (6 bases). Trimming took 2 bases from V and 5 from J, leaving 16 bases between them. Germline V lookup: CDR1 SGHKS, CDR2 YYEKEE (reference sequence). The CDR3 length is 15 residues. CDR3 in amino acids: CASSFSDGSGETQYF. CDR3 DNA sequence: TGTGCCAGCAGCTTCTCCGACGGGAGCGGGGAGACCCAGTACTTC.

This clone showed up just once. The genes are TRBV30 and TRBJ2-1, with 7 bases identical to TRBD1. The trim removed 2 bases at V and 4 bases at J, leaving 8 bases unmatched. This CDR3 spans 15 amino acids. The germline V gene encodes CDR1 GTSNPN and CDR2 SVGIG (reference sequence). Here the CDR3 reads CAWSPDRVSYNEQFF. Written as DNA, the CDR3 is TGTGCCTGGAGTCCCGACAGGGTTTCTTACAATGAGCAGTTCTTC. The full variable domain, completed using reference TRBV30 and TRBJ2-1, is SQTIHQWPATLVQPVGSPLSLECTVEGTSNPNLYWYRQAAGRGLQLLFYSVGIGQISSEVPQNLSASRPQDRQFILSSKKLLLSDSGFYLCAWSPDRVSYNEQFFGPGTRLTVL.

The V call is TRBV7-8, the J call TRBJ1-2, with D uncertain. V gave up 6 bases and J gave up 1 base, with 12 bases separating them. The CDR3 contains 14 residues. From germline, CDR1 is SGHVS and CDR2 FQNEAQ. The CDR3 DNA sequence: TGTGCCAGCAGTTCGCCCCCGGGTAACTATGGCTACACCTTC. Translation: CASSSPPGNYGYTF.

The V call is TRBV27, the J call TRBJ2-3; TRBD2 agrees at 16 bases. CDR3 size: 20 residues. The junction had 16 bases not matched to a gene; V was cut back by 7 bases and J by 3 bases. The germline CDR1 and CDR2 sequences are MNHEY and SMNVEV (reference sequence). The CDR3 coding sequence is TGTGCCAGCACAGCGGGGGGACTAGCGGGAGGGCCGCTTGTGACAGATACGCAGTATTTT. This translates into CASTAGGLAGGPLVTDTQYF.

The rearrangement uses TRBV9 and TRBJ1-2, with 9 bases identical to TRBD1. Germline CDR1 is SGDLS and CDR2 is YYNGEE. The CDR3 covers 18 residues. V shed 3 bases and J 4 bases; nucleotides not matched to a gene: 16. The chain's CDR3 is CASSATRTGDKGVYGYTF. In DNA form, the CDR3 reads TGTGCCAGCAGCGCCACGCGGACAGGGGACAAAGGGGTCTATGGCTACACCTTC. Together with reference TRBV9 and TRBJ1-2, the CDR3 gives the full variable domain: DSGVTQTPKHLITATGQRVTLRCSPRSGDLSVYWYQQSLDQGLQFLIQYYNGEERAKGNILERFSAQQFPDLHSELNLSSLELGDSALYFCASSATRTGDKGVYGYTFGSGTRLTVV.

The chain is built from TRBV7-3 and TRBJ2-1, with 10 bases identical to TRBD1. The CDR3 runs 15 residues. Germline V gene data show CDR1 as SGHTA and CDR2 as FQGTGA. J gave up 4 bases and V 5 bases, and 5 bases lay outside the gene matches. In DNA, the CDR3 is TGTGCCAGCAGCCCCACGGGACAGGGGTACAATGAGCAGTTCTTC. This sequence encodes CASSPTGQGYNEQFF.

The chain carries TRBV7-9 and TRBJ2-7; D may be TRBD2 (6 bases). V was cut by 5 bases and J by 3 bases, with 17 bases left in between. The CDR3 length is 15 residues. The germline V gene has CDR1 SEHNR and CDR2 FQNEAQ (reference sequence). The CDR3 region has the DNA TGTGCCAGCAGCCACCCGGGACTCGACGTCTACGAGCAGTACTTC. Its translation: CASSHPGLDVYEQYF.

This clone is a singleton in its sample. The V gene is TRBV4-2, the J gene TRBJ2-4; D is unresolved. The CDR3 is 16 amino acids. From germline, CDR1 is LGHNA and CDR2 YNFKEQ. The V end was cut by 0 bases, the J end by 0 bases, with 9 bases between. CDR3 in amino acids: CASSQDPGIAKNIQYF. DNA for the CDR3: TGTGCCAGCAGCCAAGACCCAGGTATAGCCAAAAACATTCAGTACTTC.

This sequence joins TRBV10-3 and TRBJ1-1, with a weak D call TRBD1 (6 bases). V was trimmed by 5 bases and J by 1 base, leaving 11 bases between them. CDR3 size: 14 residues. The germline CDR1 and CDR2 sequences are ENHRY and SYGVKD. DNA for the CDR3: TGTGCCATCAGTCTGGCAGGGGAGAACACTGAAGCTTTCTTT. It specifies CAISLAGENTEAFF.

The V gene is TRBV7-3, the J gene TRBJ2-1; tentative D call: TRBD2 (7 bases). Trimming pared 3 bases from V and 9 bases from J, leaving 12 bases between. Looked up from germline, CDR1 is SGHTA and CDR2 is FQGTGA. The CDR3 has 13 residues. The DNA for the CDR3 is TGTGCCAGCAGCTTCTTTAGGGGGGGTGAGCAGTTCTTC. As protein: CASSFFRGGEQFF.

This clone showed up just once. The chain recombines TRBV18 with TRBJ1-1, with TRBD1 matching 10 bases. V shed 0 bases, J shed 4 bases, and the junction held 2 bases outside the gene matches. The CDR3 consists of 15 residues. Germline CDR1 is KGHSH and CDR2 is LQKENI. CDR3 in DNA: TGTGCCAGCTCACCACCAGGACAGGGGGGCACTGAAGCTTTCTTT. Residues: CASSPPGQGGTEAFF.

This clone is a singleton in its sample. The CDR3 reads CASSPLGQGIPGYTF. The DNA for the CDR3 is TGCGCCAGCAGCCCCTTGGGACAGGGTATTCCCGGCTACACCTTC. The chain recombines TRBV4-1 with TRBJ1-2; 9 positions agree with TRBD1. CDR1 MGHRA and CDR2 YSYEKL come from the germline V gene. CDR3 length: 15 residues. Trimming at V came to 4 bases and at J to 8 bases, leaving 11 bases not matched to a gene.

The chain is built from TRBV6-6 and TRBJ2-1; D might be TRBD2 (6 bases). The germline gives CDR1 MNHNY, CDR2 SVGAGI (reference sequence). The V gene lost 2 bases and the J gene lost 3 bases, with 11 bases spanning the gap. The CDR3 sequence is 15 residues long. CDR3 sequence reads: CASSYTKDYYNEQFF. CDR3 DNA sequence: TGTGCCAGCAGTTACACAAAGGACTACTACAATGAGCAGTTCTTC.

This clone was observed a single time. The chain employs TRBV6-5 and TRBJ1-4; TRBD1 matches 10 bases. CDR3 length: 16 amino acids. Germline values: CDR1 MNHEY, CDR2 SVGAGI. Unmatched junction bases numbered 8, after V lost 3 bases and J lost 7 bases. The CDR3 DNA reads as TGTGCCAGCAGTTATCTTGACAGGGGGCCGGGTGAAAAACTGTTTTTT. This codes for CASSYLDRGPGEKLFF.

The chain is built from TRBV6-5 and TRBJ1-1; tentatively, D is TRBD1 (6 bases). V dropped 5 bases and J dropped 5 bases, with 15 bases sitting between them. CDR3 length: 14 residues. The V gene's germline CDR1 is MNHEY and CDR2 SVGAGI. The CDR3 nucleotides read TGTGCCAGCAGTCGGACAGTCCTGATGACTGAAGCTTTCTTT. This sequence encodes CASSRTVLMTEAFF.

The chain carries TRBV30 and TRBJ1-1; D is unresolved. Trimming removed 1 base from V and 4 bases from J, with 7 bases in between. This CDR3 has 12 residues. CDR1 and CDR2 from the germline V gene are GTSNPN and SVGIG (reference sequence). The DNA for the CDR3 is TGTGCCTGGAGTGACACTAGCACTGAAGCTTTCTTT. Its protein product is CAWSDTSTEAFF.

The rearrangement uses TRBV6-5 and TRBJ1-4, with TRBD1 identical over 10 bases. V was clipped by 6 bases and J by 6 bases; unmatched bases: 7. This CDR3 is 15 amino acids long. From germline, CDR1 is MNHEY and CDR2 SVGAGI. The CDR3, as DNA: TGTGCCAGCAGCCCGACGGACAGGGGGGATGAAAAACTGTTTTTT. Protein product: CASSPTDRGDEKLFF.

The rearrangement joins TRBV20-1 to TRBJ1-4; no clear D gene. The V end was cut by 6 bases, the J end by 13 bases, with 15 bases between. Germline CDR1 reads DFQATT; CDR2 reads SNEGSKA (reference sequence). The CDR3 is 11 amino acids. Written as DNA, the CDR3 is TGCAGTGCAAAGGAGGGATCGGTACTGTTTTTT. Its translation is CSAKEGSVLFF.

The CDR3 DNA sequence: TGTGCCAGCAGTCCAACTAGCGGGAGCAGGTACGAGCAGTACTTC. Its translation is CASSPTSGSRYEQYF. This chain uses TRBV5-4 with TRBJ2-7, with 11 nucleotides matching TRBD2. Germline assignment: CDR1 SGHNT and CDR2 YYREEE (reference sequence). The junction had 8 bases not matched to a gene; V was cut back by 5 bases and J by 4 bases. CDR3 length: 15 amino acids.

The CDR3 DNA follows: TGCGCCAGCAGTCAATCGGTCTTTGGTGCAGGGGGCTCCACTAATGAAAAACTGTTTTTT. Amino acid sequence: CASSQSVFGAGGSTNEKLFF. V gene TRBV23-1 combines with J gene TRBJ1-4, with 8 bases fitting TRBD1. TRBV23-1 is an open reading frame whose function is uncertain. Trimming at V came to 0 bases and at J to 2 bases, leaving 14 bases not matched to a gene. The CDR3 consists of 20 residues.

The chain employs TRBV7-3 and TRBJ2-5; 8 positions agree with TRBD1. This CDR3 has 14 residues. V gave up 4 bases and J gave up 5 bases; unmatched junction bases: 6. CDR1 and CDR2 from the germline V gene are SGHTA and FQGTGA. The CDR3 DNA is TGTGCCAGCAGCTCGACAGGGGCGGGGGAGACCCAGTACTTC. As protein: CASSSTGAGETQYF.